This record covers a single TCR beta chain. The antigen remains undetermined. Amplification used 60 Vbeta primers and 13 Jbeta primers. TCRdb's copy holds only in-frame clones and misses some; the assay was immunoSEQ multiplex PCR. This sample carries roughly 43,000 clones, around two thirds of them seen once, and the ten largest clones take roughly 9.4%. The data stem from a study of cytomegalovirus exposure and HLA in healthy donors. Broader study findings: In vitro testing confirmed a few CMV-associated chains as specific for CMV antigens.

This CDR3 has 16 residues. The ends lost 1 base at V and 4 bases at J; junction bases unmatched: 1. The germline CDR1 and CDR2 sequences are SGHTA and FQGNSA. The V and J genes are TRBV7-2 and TRBJ2-1; 13 bases match TRBD2. The receptor was derived from a human donor in good health. Sequences were obtained from PBMCs. This CDR3 is CASSLEGLAGYNEQFF. DNA for the CDR3: TGTGCCAGCAGCTTAGAGGGACTAGCGGGGTACAATGAGCAGTTCTTC.